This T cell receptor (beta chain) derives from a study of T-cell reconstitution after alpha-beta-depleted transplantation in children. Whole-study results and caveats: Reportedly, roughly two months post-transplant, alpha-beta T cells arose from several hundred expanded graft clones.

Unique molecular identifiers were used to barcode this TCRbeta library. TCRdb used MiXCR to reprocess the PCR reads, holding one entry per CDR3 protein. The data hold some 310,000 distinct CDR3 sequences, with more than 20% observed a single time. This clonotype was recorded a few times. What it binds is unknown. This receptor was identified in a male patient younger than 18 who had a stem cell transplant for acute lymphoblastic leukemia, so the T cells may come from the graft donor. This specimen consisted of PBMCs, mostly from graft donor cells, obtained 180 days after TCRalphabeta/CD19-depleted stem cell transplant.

The CDR3 loop reads CATSRARGRTGQPQHF. The CDR3 nucleotides read TGTGCCACCAGCAGAGCCCGCGGACGGACTGGACAGCCCCAGCATTTT. The V gene is TRBV15, the J gene TRBJ1-5; D not certain. This CDR3 region has 16 residues. The V gene lost 1 base and the J gene lost 7 bases, with 17 bases spanning the gap. Germline assignment: CDR1 LNHNV and CDR2 YYDKDF (reference sequence).